The T cell receptor beta chain described here comes from a study of CXCR3-negative and CXCR3-positive naive CD8 T cells. Germline V gene sequence: CDR1 SNHLY, CDR2 FYNNEI. CDR3 size: 13 residues. Preparation of TRB cDNA libraries relied on 5' RACE carrying UMI labels. TCRdb processed the 5' RACE reads again and assigns one entry to each CDR3 protein, with no DNA. The table counts approximately 66,000 distinct CDR3 sequences; roughly 1.5% lies in the top ten. The chain couples TRBV2 to TRBJ1-6. The sequencing sample was made of naive CXCR3- CD8+ T cells from blood. Subset: CD45RO-CCR7+CD27+CD95- naive CD8+ T cells lacking CXCR3 (TNR3-). The clonotype comes from a human donor in good health. Some clones in this sample may be carry-over from other donors' samples. CDR3 residues: CASSRGWNSPLHF. The variable domain in full, with the rest retrieved from reference TRBV2 and TRBJ1-6, is EPEVTQTPSHQVTQMGQEVILRCVPISNHLYFYWYRQILGQKVEFLVSFYNNEISEKSEIFDDQFSVERPDGSNFTLKIRSTKLEDSAMYFCASSRGWNSPLHFGNGTRLTVT.